This is a list of T cell receptor beta chains from one sample in a study of T cells in Graves' hyperthyroidism and ophthalmopathy. In TCRdb, the multiplex PCR reads were re-called with MiXCR into one record per CDR3 protein. The repertoire holds approximately 210,000 distinct CDR3 sequences, under 20% seen once, with under 65% in the top ten. Material: blood. The receptor set was obtained from a man aged 50 to 60 with Graves' hyperthyroidism. Both conserved end residues are part of each CDR3. The D gene is left open where the match is weak. Clone size appears in some rows only: once, few, many, or a class for an expanded clone.

d_call,j_call,v_call,clone_size,cdr3_length,cdr3_aa,cdr3_nt
-,TRBJ2-7,TRBV20-1,many,13,CSADVQRASEQYF,TGCAGTGCTGATGTCCAACGGGCCAGCGAGCAGTACTTC
-,TRBJ2-7,TRBV27,-,14,CASRRTASSYEQYF,TGTGCCAGCAGACGGACAGCCTCCTCCTACGAGCAGTACTTC
-,TRBJ2-2,TRBV5-1,-,14,CASSLGDNTGELFF,TGCGCCAGCAGCTTGGGCGATAACACCGGGGAGCTGTTTTTT
-,TRBJ2-3,TRBV5-8,many,14,CASSLEVFTDTQYF,TGTGCCAGCAGCTTGGAAGTGTTCACAGATACGCAGTATTTT
-,TRBJ2-5,TRBV29-1,many,13,CSVDSRVQETQYF,TGCAGCGTTGATTCCAGGGTTCAAGAGACCCAGTACTTC
-,TRBJ2-5,TRBV7-2,few,17,CASSSLQYPTVQETQYF,TGTGCCAGCAGCTCCCTTCAATACCCAACCGTACAAGAGACCCAGTACTTC
TRBD2,TRBJ2-5,TRBV3-1,many,14,CASSQGLAGETQYF,TGTGCCAGCAGCCAGGGACTAGCGGGAGAGACCCAGTACTTC
-,TRBJ1-5,TRBV28,many,16,CASSLPPAGGRYPQHF,TGTGCCAGCAGTTTACCCCCGGCGGGGGGCAGATACCCCCAGCATTTT
TRBD2,TRBJ2-3,TRBV7-8,many,17,CASSPGTSGLSTDTQYF,TGTGCCAGCAGCCCCGGGACTAGCGGGCTTAGCACAGATACGCAGTATTTT
-,TRBJ1-5,TRBV28,many,12,CASSPPGWPQHF,TGTGCCAGCAGCCCACCCGGGTGGCCCCAGCATTTT
-,TRBJ2-7,TRBV28,many,15,CASSSTLRANYEQYF,TGTGCCAGCAGTTCGACCCTCCGGGCCAACTACGAGCAGTACTTC
TRBD2,TRBJ2-5,TRBV6-1,few,12,CASRGGQETQYF,TGTGCCAGCAGGGGGGGGCAAGAGACCCAGTACTTC
TRBD1,TRBJ2-7,TRBV3-1,many,15,CASSEGPTGGYEQYF,TGTGCCAGCAGCGAAGGGCCCACAGGGGGCTACGAGCAGTACTTC
-,TRBJ2-5,TRBV7-3,many,13,CASSSRAGETQYF,TGTGCCAGCAGCTCCCGGGCCGGGGAGACCCAGTACTTC
TRBD1,TRBJ1-3,TRBV11-3,many,17,CASSLVGGTGTGNTIYF,TGTGCCAGCAGCTTAGTCGGTGGGACAGGGACTGGAAACACCATATATTTT
TRBD1,TRBJ2-7,TRBV28,many,13,CASSPGQGYEQYF,TGTGCCAGCAGCCCCGGACAGGGTTACGAGCAGTACTTC
-,TRBJ2-1,TRBV18,many,15,CASSPFRGPYNEQFF,TGTGCCAGCTCACCATTTCGCGGACCCTACAATGAGCAGTTCTTC
TRBD2,TRBJ2-3,TRBV12-5,many,15,CASGWGAGASDTQYF,TGTGCTAGTGGCTGGGGAGCGGGAGCGTCGGATACGCAGTATTTT
-,TRBJ2-3,TRBV7-3,few,15,CASSLTGDGTDTQYF,TGTGCCAGCAGCTTAACAGGGGACGGCACAGATACGCAGTATTTT
-,TRBJ1-2,TRBV18,many,14,CASSSQGNGYGYTF,TGTGCCAGCTCATCACAGGGAAACGGATATGGCTACACCTTC
-,TRBJ1-5,TRBV19,many,13,CASSREGNQPQHF,TGTGCCAGTAGCAGGGAGGGCAATCAGCCCCAGCATTTT
-,TRBJ2-7,TRBV7-2,many,13,CASSLAPGSVQYF,TGTGCCAGCAGCTTAGCGCCTGGGTCAGTGCAGTACTTC
TRBD2,TRBJ2-3,TRBV28,many,19,CASSFPVGRLAGDGDTQYF,TGTGCCAGCAGTTTCCCGGTCGGGAGACTAGCGGGAGATGGGGATACGCAGTATTTT
TRBD2,TRBJ2-1,TRBV20-1,-,14,CSVREGGNTGEQFF,TGCAGTGTGCGGGAGGGGGGAAACACCGGGGAGCAGTTCTTC
-,TRBJ2-5,TRBV2,many,14,CASSVFGGREAQYF,TGTGCCAGCAGTGTGTTTGGGGGGCGAGAGGCCCAGTACTTC
-,TRBJ1-2,TRBV30,many,12,CAWSVGSGGYTF,TGTGCCTGGAGTGTTGGAAGTGGAGGCTACACCTTC
TRBD1,TRBJ1-1,TRBV9,few,14,CASNSGTARTEAFF,TGTGCCAGCAACTCCGGGACAGCAAGAACTGAAGCTTTCTTT
TRBD1,TRBJ2-5,TRBV18,-,13,CASSPGQQETQYF,TGTGCCAGCTCACCGGGACAGCAGGAGACCCAGTACTTC
-,TRBJ2-3,TRBV11-2,many,14,CASSGGTVPGTQYF,TGTGCCAGCAGCGGGGGTACGGTCCCAGGTACGCAGTATTTT
-,TRBJ2-5,TRBV12-3/TRBV12-4,-,13,CASSPVGVETQYF,TGTGCCAGCAGCCCCGTGGGGGTAGAGACCCAGTACTTC
TRBD2,TRBJ2-3,TRBV2,many,15,CASSPRTSGTDTQYF,TGTGCCAGCAGTCCGCGGACTAGCGGCACAGATACGCAGTATTTT